This T cell receptor (beta chain) was sequenced for a study of identical twins. Study results and caveats: A cross-sectional statistical analysis, not follow-up of the same donors, supported the conclusions. With monozygotic twins, out-of-frame TCR alpha sharing exceeded what models estimated.

There are many counts of this clonotype. The antigen is unknown. TCRdb re-derived calls from the 5' RACE reads in MiXCR, one entry per CDR3 protein. The sample has under 250,000 distinct CDR3 sequences, 6% to 8.5% seen once. V was cut by 4 bases and J by 5 bases, with 15 bases left in between. The germline V gene encodes CDR1 MGHRA and CDR2 YSYEKL. The CDR3 has 15 residues. In addition, the sample was reused for a study of yellow fever vaccine responses in identical twins.

Source material: CD8+ T cells sorted from blood. The chain uses TRBV4-1 and TRBJ1-5, with D perhaps TRBD1 (5 bases). The clonotype comes from a young woman in good health. The CDR3 region has the DNA TGCGCCAGCAGCCCGGTTACCAGGGAGGATCAGCCCCAGCATTTT. Encoded protein: CASSPVTREDQPQHF.